This T cell receptor beta chain was identified during a study of metastatic and nonmetastatic thyroid tumors. Study background: Patients with malignant and benign thyroid disease provided blood and tumor or nodule tissue, whose repertoires were compared.

Original methodology: The distant-metastasis classifier for papillary thyroid cancer was built from CDR3 differences across clinicopathological groups. TCRdb re-processed the PCR reads through MiXCR. The V and J calls were not made by the authors but by TCRdb's processing. The table records about 69,000 clones, about 14% of them present only once. The study, taken as a whole, reports: Within blood and tumor, benign nodules reportedly had significantly lower TCR beta diversity than malignant thyroid tumors did.

In this sample, this clone turned up many times. Antigen specificity is unknown. There are 14 residues in the CDR3. With 4 bases clipped from V and 3 bases from J, the junction kept 2 bases outside the gene matches. Germline-derived CDR1 and CDR2 are SGDLS and YYNGEE. The entire patient cohort was treatment-naive prior to thyroid surgery. This TCR came from a male donor with papillary thyroid cancer or a benign thyroid nodule (not recorded which). Some clones in this sample may be carry-over from other donors' samples. V and J are TRBV9 and TRBJ1-2; 11 bases map to TRBD1. Sequencing used blood. This CDR3 reads CASSPGQGDYGYTF. The DNA for the CDR3 is TGTGCCAGCAGCCCGGGACAGGGGGACTATGGCTACACCTTC.